This record covers a single TCR beta chain. Its antigen is currently unknown. This sample is part of a study of T cell responses to AZD1222 COVID-19 vaccine. Study results and caveats: Researchers report vaccine-associated CD4 TCRs spanning spike, with dominance at 160-218 and 743-854. Reportedly, nearly half of unique spike TCRs recognized epitopes outside B.1.351/B.1.1.7 mutations. Spike-specific TCR repertoires showed rising breadth and depth after two AZD1222 doses. Among the donors, most were white British and more were female, and clonal diversity was possibly underestimated.

The data were produced by immunoSEQ multiplex PCR, yet TCRdb's version contains in-frame clones alone and is incomplete. Among 90,000 to 120,000 clones listed, about 87% were seen once. This sequence originates from an adult in good health. This sample comprised peripheral blood, obtained on day 0 of AZD1222 vaccination.

The CDR3 loop reads CASSSPDGLASYNEQFF. The CDR3 DNA sequence: TGTGCCAGCAGCTCTCCCGACGGGCTAGCCTCCTACAATGAGCAGTTCTTC. The genes are TRBV7-3 and TRBJ2-1, with D perhaps TRBD2 (5 bases). Germline CDR1 SGHTA, CDR2 FQGTGA. Trimming stripped 4 bases from V and 0 bases from J, with 16 bases between. There are 17 residues in the CDR3.